This T cell receptor beta chain was recorded in a study of T cell clonality in common variable immunodeficiency (dated by TCRdb to the mid-2010s). The study at large found these results: Patient heterogeneity within the CVID cohort put limits on correlating repertoire features with clinical complications. According to the authors, figuring out what caused the increased clonality in CVID would require sequencing the repertoires of T cell subpopulations. TCRbeta clonality was higher in CVID subjects than in healthy controls (t-test p = 0.018), and the increase was most characteristic of about a third of subjects. Despite equal DNA input, controls averaged approximately 82,000 unique sequences per sample versus 30,000 to 40,000 in CVID samples. Fewer TCRbeta clones were shared among CVID subjects than among healthy controls (p < 0.0001). Reportedly, TCRbeta sequences from CVID had fewer deletions and N-nucleotide insertions, and highly modified clones with 13 or more V deletions were absent from CVID.

Predominantly Caucasian heritage was noted among both the CVID patients and the healthy controls. Heparinized peripheral whole blood samples of about 5 to 9 ml were collected from each donor. TCRbeta CDR3 repertoires were sequenced from genomic DNA of adults with common variable immune deficiency (CVID) and healthy adult controls. The control group was made up of roughly 22 healthy adult volunteers (10 male and 12 female) whose ages ranged from about 20 to 70 years, with a mean age of 34. To isolate peripheral blood mononuclear cells, diluted blood was subjected to density centrifugation over Hypaque 1077 or Ficoll-Paque. Unsorted mononuclear cells served as the source of genomic DNA, which was extracted either by Qiagen column purification or by a centrifugation-based method. Comment on this clone: The antigen this receptor binds is unknown. The CDR3 goes on 3 residues after the read ends, and that part is filled in from the germline J gene.

The germline ends are 14 bases apart after V is trimmed by 4 bases and J by 2 bases. Measured from the cysteine to the phenylalanine, the CDR3 is 15 residues long. Of the CDR3's DNA, 36 bases were read; they are in frame from base 1. Based on the germline V gene, the CDR1 and CDR2 sequences are SGHAT and FQNNGV. CVID samples and control samples contributed equivalent amounts of genomic DNA as sequencing input. For every sample, a 60 bp segment covering the rearranged TCRbeta CDR3 region was amplified and then sequenced. TCRbeta amplification used the immunoSEQ assay, a bias-corrected multiplex PCR with high-throughput sequencing. In the original analysis: Every unique nucleotide sequence counted as a clone and was annotated with V, D and J genes, copy number and frequency. Sequences were labeled productive if in frame, and non-productive if out of frame or containing stop codons. As previously described, Shannon's entropy was used to calculate clonality. The predicted amino acid sequences of productive clones were used to derive mean CDR3 Kyte-Doolittle hydropathy. Using the R hclust function, scaled V gene usage was clustered hierarchically with Manhattan distance and complete linkage. Sharing of clones by CDR3 amino acid sequence was evaluated through resampling of 12 repertoires per group over 100 rounds. The repertoires were screened for 65 to 75 published EBV-specific TCRbeta sequences and fewer than 300 published CMV-specific TCRbeta sequences. Two CVID samples yielding fewer than 10,000 sequences were excluded from analysis, leaving some 40 CVID repertoires. TCRdb retrieved this table from immuneACCESS and kept in-frame rearrangements only. Not all clones are present; in checked studies, unresolved V genes account for under half, and no reason is known for the remainder. The DNA gave D and trimming, while V, J and clone size come from that table. This sample was tabulated with over 55,000 clones, among which there are no singletons. Roughly 1.7% of the sample rests with the top ten.

The sequence was obtained from a person between 18 and 69 years old in good health. The rearrangement combines TRBV11-2 with TRBJ1-2; TRBD1 might be the D gene, on 5 matching bases. Sequenced sample: peripheral blood mononuclear cells. The CDR3 here reads CASSSHRRGNYGYTF. The CDR3 bases that were read are TGTGCCAGCAGCTCCCACCGAAGGGGCAACTATGGC.